The clone carrying this TCR beta chain has a count of ten or more. Its matching antigen is unknown. The data derive from a study of Graves' ophthalmopathy and Graves' hyperthyroidism. Study results and caveats: Clonotypes were expanded in thyroid at above 0.001 frequency, and most also appeared in blood.

Scientists amplified the TCR beta CDR3 regions from RNA transcripts. RT-PCR in the first round used HTBI primers; a second-round multiplex PCR followed. TCRdb recomputed calls from the multiplex PCR reads with MiXCR, one row per CDR3 protein. The table shows about 400,000 distinct CDR3 sequences, with 15% to 20% occurring only once. The CDR3 contains 17 residues. V gave up 4 bases and J gave up 0 bases, with 18 bases separating them. The V gene's germline CDR1 is SNHLY and CDR2 FYNNEI. This sequence originates from a woman between 18 and 29 years old with Graves' ophthalmopathy. The J gene is TRBJ1-1, the V gene TRBV2; a weak D match, TRBD1 (6 bases). The sequencing sample was made of peripheral blood. The CDR3 nucleotides are TGTGCCAGCAGTGCCACAGGGTTAGGGGTGGTGAACACTGAAGCTTTCTTT. It specifies CASSATGLGVVNTEAFF.